These 20 T cell receptor beta chains originate from one sample sequenced in a study of T cell repertoires in cytomegalovirus infection. Each CDR3 protein is one row after TCRdb ran MiXCR on the reads. Counted here are tens of thousands of distinct CDR3 sequences, less than 4.5% occurring once; the ten biggest clones make up less than 5%. Sequenced material: PBMCs. Receptors were obtained from a human donor in good health (CMV status not recorded). Some clones in this sample may be carry-over from other donors' samples.

This clonotype was observed many times. This chain uses TRBV2 with TRBJ1-4; 8 nucleotides align to TRBD1. The V gene's germline CDR1 is SNHLY and CDR2 FYNNEI. CDR3 length: 15 residues. Trimming at V came to 7 bases and at J to 8 bases, leaving 12 bases not matched to a gene. CDR3 DNA: TGTGCCAGCACCCTGGACAGGGAAGCACTAGAAAAACTGTTTTTT. Its protein is CASTLDREALEKLFF.

This clonotype showed up many times. The chain employs TRBV28 and TRBJ1-5; possible D gene TRBD1, 5 bases. Between the trimmed V and J ends, which lost 6 bases and 1 base, there was a span of 10 bases. CDR1 is MDHEN, CDR2 SYDVKM, per germline. The CDR3 has 14 residues. The CDR3 sequence: CASRGGGSNQPQHF. The CDR3, as DNA: TGTGCCAGCAGGGGGGGGGGAAGCAATCAGCCCCAGCATTTT.

This clonotype has at least ten counts. The V call is TRBV24-1, the J call TRBJ2-3; weak D call: TRBD2 (6 bases). Germline V lookup: CDR1 KGHDR, CDR2 SFDVKD. There are 17 residues in the CDR3. Trimming took off 0 bases at V and 4 bases at J, with 16 bases between the two ends. In DNA, the CDR3 is TGTGCCACCAGTGATTTGCGACTAGATTTAGAACCAGATACGCAGTATTTT. Translated, it gives CATSDLRLDLEPDTQYF.

This clonotype appeared many times. This chain links TRBV20-1 with TRBJ2-5; D is perhaps TRBD2 (6 bases). CDR1 DFQATT and CDR2 SNEGSKA come from the germline V gene (reference sequence). The CDR3 sequence is 13 residues long. V was clipped by 3 bases and J by 1 base, with 9 bases between them. The CDR3 nucleotides are TGCAGTGCTAGTGTCGGGGGCCAAGAGACCCAGTACTTC. Its protein product is CSASVGGQETQYF.

This clonotype was found many times. V gene TRBV6-2 or TRBV6-3 combines with J gene TRBJ1-4; TRBD1 matches 7 bases. V shed 6 bases, J shed 8 bases, and the junction held 12 bases outside the gene matches. Per germline, CDR1 MNHEY and CDR2 SVGEGT. The CDR3 runs to 15 residues. The CDR3 DNA reads as TGTGCCAGCAGGCGCCGGGACAGTCCAGACGAAAAACTGTTTTTT. Protein: CASRRRDSPDEKLFF.

In its sample, this clonotype ranks as medium-sized. This rearrangement joins TRBV7-2 to TRBJ2-7; 10 bases line up with TRBD1. Trimming removed 3 bases from V and 4 bases from J; junction bases left unmatched: 6. This CDR3 is built from 15 residues. The germline gives CDR1 SGHTA, CDR2 FQGNSA. This chain's CDR3 is CASSLTGDRGYEQYF. In nucleotides, the CDR3 is TGTGCCAGCAGCTTGACGGGGGACAGGGGTTACGAGCAGTACTTC.

This clonotype has at least ten counts. The V call is TRBV7-2, the J call TRBJ2-6; 10 nucleotides match TRBD2. This CDR3 comprises 18 residues. V lost 5 bases, J lost 0 bases, and 7 bases stayed unmatched. CDR1 and CDR2 (germline): SGHTA, FQGNSA. The CDR3 DNA follows: TGTGCCAGCAGCCCATACGGACTAGCGGCCTCTGGGGCCAACGTCCTGACTTTC. Residues: CASSPYGLAASGANVLTF. Looking up the rest from reference TRBV7-2 and TRBJ2-6 gives the full variable domain: GAGVSQSPSNKVTEKGKDVELRCDPISGHTALYWYRQSLGQGLEFLIYFQGNSAPDKSGLPSDRFSAERTGGSVSTLTIQRTQQEDSAVYLCASSPYGLAASGANVLTFGAGSRLTVL.

Many counts were recorded for this clonotype. The CDR3 is CASSYEGGTEAFF. Written as DNA, the CDR3 is TGTGCCAGCAGTTACGAGGGTGGCACTGAAGCTTTCTTT. V and J are TRBV6-5 and TRBJ1-1; D ambiguous. From germline, CDR1 is MNHEY and CDR2 SVGAGI. The CDR3 length is 13 residues. The V gene lost 2 bases and the J gene lost 4 bases, with 8 bases spanning the gap.

This clonotype was recorded many times. This chain uses TRBV4-1 with TRBJ1-4, with D perhaps TRBD1 (5 bases). Trimming stripped 1 base from V and 6 bases from J, with 18 bases between. Germline CDR1 and CDR2: MGHRA and YSYEKL. CDR3 length: 17 amino acids. The CDR3 bases are TGCGCCAGCAGCCAAGCCCGAATGGGTCAGGGTTATGAAAAACTGTTTTTT. As protein: CASSQARMGQGYEKLFF.

This clonotype has a count of ten or more. The chain combines TRBV7-2 with TRBJ1-6; D remains unclear. Trimming left V 1 base short and J 6 bases short, with 16 bases between. CDR3 size: 17 residues. Germline CDR1 and CDR2: SGHTA and FQGNSA. The CDR3 DNA sequence: TGTGCCAGCAGCTTAGTGTGGTCAGCTACCTCTAATTCACCCCTCCACTTT. It codes for CASSLVWSATSNSPLHF.

This clonotype was recorded many times. V gene TRBV7-2 combines with J gene TRBJ2-7, with 10 bases identical to TRBD2. With V trimmed by 5 bases and J by 3 bases, 10 bases remained unmatched. Germline lookup yields CDR1 SGHTA and CDR2 FQGNSA. CDR3 length equals 16 residues. The CDR3 loop is CASSGFAGTSVYEQYF. CDR3 in DNA: TGTGCCAGCAGCGGTTTCGCCGGGACTAGCGTCTACGAGCAGTACTTC.

This clonotype was observed at least ten times. V gene TRBV19 combines with J gene TRBJ1-5; D is perhaps TRBD1 (6 bases). The ends were cut back, 7 bases at V and 0 bases at J, with 16 bases in the middle. Looked up from germline, CDR1 is LNHDA and CDR2 is SQIVND (reference sequence). The CDR3 covers 16 residues. The CDR3: CASTKGQSNSNQPQHF. The CDR3 region has the DNA TGTGCCAGTACTAAGGGACAATCTAATAGCAATCAGCCCCAGCATTTT.

This clonotype was seen many times. V and J are TRBV7-9 and TRBJ2-5; 10 positions match TRBD1. The J segment lost 6 bases and the V segment lost 4 bases, leaving 11 bases of the junction unmatched. Looked up from germline, CDR1 is SEHNR and CDR2 is FQNEAQ (reference sequence). This CDR3 contains 16 residues. In DNA form, the CDR3 reads TGTGCCAGCAGCTCAGGGACAGGGGATGGTCGACAGACCCAGTACTTC. Translating gives CASSSGTGDGRQTQYF.

Many counts were recorded for this clonotype. This chain links TRBV7-6 with TRBJ1-2; no clear D. The CDR3 contains 11 residues. V shed 8 bases and J shed 4 bases, with 8 bases lying between them. Germline CDR1 is SGHVS and CDR2 is FNYEAQ. Here the CDR3 DNA reads TGTGCCAGCTCCAGGACCTATGGCTACACCTTC. Translation gives CASSRTYGYTF.

This clonotype was recorded at least ten times. This sequence joins TRBV7-8 and TRBJ2-3, with TRBD2 matching 9 bases. Unmatched junction bases numbered 6, after V lost 0 bases and J lost 2 bases. Looked up from germline, CDR1 is SGHVS and CDR2 is FQNEAQ. This CDR3 has 17 amino acids. The CDR3 sequence is CASSLATAGGNTDTQYF. In DNA form, the CDR3 reads TGTGCCAGCAGCTTAGCAACGGCGGGGGGGAACACAGATACGCAGTATTTT.

This clonotype appeared many times. V is TRBV6-5 and J is TRBJ1-3; 8 nucleotides match TRBD1. Trimming took 6 bases from V and 6 from J; bases not matched to a gene: 4. The CDR3 contains 13 residues. In germline, CDR1 is MNHEY, CDR2 SVGAGI. CDR3 loop: CASRTGAVNTIYF. CDR3 in DNA: TGTGCCAGCAGGACAGGGGCGGTAAACACCATATATTTT.

This clonotype was observed at least ten times. J is TRBJ1-3 and V is TRBV5-6; no definite D call. With 5 bases removed from V and 0 bases from J, the gap between germline ends came to 15 bases. Germline-derived CDR1 and CDR2 are SGHDT and YYEEEE. This CDR3 has 16 residues. The CDR3 here is CASSPPGGPSGNTIYF. CDR3 in DNA: TGTGCCAGCAGTCCCCCGGGAGGGCCCTCTGGAAACACCATATATTTT.

This clonotype has ten or more counts. The chain links TRBV23-1 to TRBJ1-1; TRBD1 agrees at 7 bases. TRBV23-1 is an open reading frame whose function is uncertain. The ends lost 8 bases at V and 4 bases at J; junction bases unmatched: 7. The CDR3 loop spans 13 amino acids. CDR3: CASPTRGVTEAFF. The CDR3 DNA follows: TGCGCCAGCCCAACCAGGGGGGTCACTGAAGCTTTCTTT.

This clonotype was recorded at least ten times. J is TRBJ2-7 and V is TRBV27; 7 bases map to TRBD2. Looked up from germline, CDR1 is MNHEY and CDR2 is SMNVEV (reference sequence). The CDR3 covers 17 residues. V lost 8 bases, J lost 0 bases, and 16 bases stayed unmatched. CDR3 sequence: CASGPPPRDYHSYEQYF. The CDR3 coding sequence is TGTGCCAGCGGGCCACCCCCCCGGGACTACCACTCCTACGAGCAGTACTTC.

In this sample, this clonotype turned up many times. The rearrangement uses TRBV6-2 or TRBV6-3 and TRBJ1-5, with D unclear. The V end lost 2 bases, the J end lost 6 bases, and 5 bases lay between the germline ends. CDR1 is MNHEY, CDR2 SVGEGT, per germline. This CDR3 has 12 residues. The DNA of the CDR3 is TGTGCCAGCAGTTACGCCCCTCAGCCCCAGCATTTT. This gives the protein CASSYAPQPQHF.